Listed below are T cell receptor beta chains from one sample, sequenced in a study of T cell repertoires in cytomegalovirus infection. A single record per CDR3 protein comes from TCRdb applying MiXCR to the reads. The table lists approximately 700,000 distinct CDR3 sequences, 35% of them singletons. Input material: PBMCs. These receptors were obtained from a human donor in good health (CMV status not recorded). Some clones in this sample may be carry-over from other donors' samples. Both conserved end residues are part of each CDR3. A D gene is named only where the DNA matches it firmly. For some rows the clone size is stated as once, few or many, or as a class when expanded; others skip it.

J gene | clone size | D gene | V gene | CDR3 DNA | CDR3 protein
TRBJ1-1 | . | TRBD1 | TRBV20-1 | TGCAGTGCCCGGCCCGGGACAGGGCTCTCTGAAGCTTTCTTT | CSARPGTGLSEAFF
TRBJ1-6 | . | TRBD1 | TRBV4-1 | TGCGCCAGCAGCCAAGAGTACAGGGGGTTAAATTCACCCCTCCACTTT | CASSQEYRGLNSPLHF
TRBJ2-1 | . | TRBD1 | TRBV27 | TGTGCCAGCAGTTTGCAGGGGGTGCTGACCGATGAGCAGTTCTTC | CASSLQGVLTDEQFF
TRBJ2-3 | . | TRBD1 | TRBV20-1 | TGCAGTGCTCCAAGGGACAGGGGGTTGGATACGCAGTATTTT | CSAPRDRGLDTQYF
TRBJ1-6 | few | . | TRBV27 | TGTGCCAGCAGTTTTCCCTCTAGTCATTCACCCCTCCACTTT | CASSFPSSHSPLHF
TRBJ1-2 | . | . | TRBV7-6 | TGTGCCAGCAGCTACCTGGGGGGGGACCAGACGAGCTATGGCTACACCTTC | CASSYLGGDQTSYGYTF
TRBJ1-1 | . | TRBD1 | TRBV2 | TGTGCCAGCGCGGGACAGGGAAGGACTGAAGCTTTCTTT | CASAGQGRTEAFF
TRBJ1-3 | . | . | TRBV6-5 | TGTGCCAGCAGTTACTCGGGAGCCGGGGGAAACACCATATATTTT | CASSYSGAGGNTIYF
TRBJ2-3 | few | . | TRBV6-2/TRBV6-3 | TGTGCCAGCAGTTACGGGGGACGCTCCGATACGCAGTATTTT | CASSYGGRSDTQYF
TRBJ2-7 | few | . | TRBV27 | TGTGCCAGCAGTTTGCAAGGGGACGTCTCCTACGAGCAGTACTTC | CASSLQGDVSYEQYF
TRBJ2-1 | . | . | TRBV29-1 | TGCAGCGCTCCCGTGACGGGAGCGAACTACAATGAGCAGTTCTTC | CSAPVTGANYNEQFF
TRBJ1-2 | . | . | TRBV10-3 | TGTGCCATCAGTGAGTCGGAGAGTGAAGGCTACACCTTC | CAISESESEGYTF
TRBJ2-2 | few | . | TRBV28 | TGTGCCAGCAGTTTGGAGGGGGAGACCGGGGAGCTGTTTTTT | CASSLEGETGELFF
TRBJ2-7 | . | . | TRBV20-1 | TGCAGTGCTAGCCTAGCAGGGAACCCCTACGAGCAGTACTTC | CSASLAGNPYEQYF
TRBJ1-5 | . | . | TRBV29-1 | TGCAGCGCCTCAGGGTCTGGCAGCAATCAGCCCCAGCATTTT | CSASGSGSNQPQHF
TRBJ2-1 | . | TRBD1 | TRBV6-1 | TGTGCCAGCAGCTCGGACAGGGCGGCCTACAATGAGCAGTTCTTC | CASSSDRAAYNEQFF
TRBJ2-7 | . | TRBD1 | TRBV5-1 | TGCGCCAGCAGCTCCGGGACAGGGTTATCCTACGAGCAGTACTTC | CASSSGTGLSYEQYF
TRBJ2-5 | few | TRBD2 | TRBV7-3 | TGTGCCAGCAGCCCCCAGCGGGGGGGCGGAGAGACCCAGTACTTC | CASSPQRGGGETQYF
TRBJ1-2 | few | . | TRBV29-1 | TGCAGCGTTGGGCGAATTAGTGGGCCCGGCTATGGCTACACCTTC | CSVGRISGPGYGYTF
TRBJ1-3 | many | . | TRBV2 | TGTGCCAGCAGTGAAGATAGATTCTCTGGAAACACCATATATTTT | CASSEDRFSGNTIYF
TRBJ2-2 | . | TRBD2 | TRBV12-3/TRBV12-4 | TGTGCCAGCAGCCGCGGGGGTAGCGGGAGGGTGGCGAACACCGGGGAGCTGTTTTTT | CASSRGGSGRVANTGELFF
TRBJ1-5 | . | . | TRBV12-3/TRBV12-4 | TGTGCCAGCAGTTTTCGGTTCAATCAGCCCCAGCATTTT | CASSFRFNQPQHF
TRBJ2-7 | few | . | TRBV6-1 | TGTGCCAGCAGTGAAAAAAGGACCCCGGGTAGCTACGAGCAGTACTTC | CASSEKRTPGSYEQYF
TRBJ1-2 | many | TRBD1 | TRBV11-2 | TGTGCCAGCAGCTTGGCGGGACAGGGGGCATCTAGGACCTTC | CASSLAGQGASRTF
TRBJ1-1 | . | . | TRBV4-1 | TGCGCCAGCAGCCAATTAGAGGGGTACACTGAAGCTTTCTTT | CASSQLEGYTEAFF
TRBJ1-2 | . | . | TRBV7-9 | TGTGCCAGCAGCTCCCCGACGGCGGCCGGCTACACCTTC | CASSSPTAAGYTF
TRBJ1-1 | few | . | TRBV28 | TGTGCCAGCCGTCTCGCATTCACCGGGCCGAGGAGTGAAGCTTTCTTT | CASRLAFTGPRSEAFF
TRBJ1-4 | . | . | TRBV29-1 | TGCAGCGTTCGGACAAACGGAGAAAAACTGTTTTTT | CSVRTNGEKLFF